This is a list of T cell receptor beta chains from one sample in a study of blood T cell repertoires in COVID-19. Clones were read by immunoSEQ multiplex PCR, and TCRdb kept only the in-frame ones, dropping some. This sample has around 97,000 clones, with about 91% found just once. The sample consisted of peripheral blood. The source of these receptors is a human donor in a cohort sampled during active COVID-19. Both conserved end residues are part of each CDR3. Fields, in order: D gene, V gene, J gene, clone size, CDR3 protein, CDR3 DNA. A D gene is named only where the DNA matches it firmly. Expanded clones are given a class, and other clones once, few, many or no size at all.

TRBD2	TRBV5-1	TRBJ2-1	.	CASSLAPSGGANEQFF	TGCGCCAGCAGCTTGGCCCCGAGCGGGGGGGCTAATGAGCAGTTCTTC
.	TRBV7-3	TRBJ2-7	few	CASSLSSVRTYEQYF	TGTGCCAGCAGCTTATCGTCGGTCAGGACCTACGAGCAGTACTTC
.	TRBV5-1	TRBJ1-2	.	CASTWGGEEGGYTF	TGCGCCAGCACCTGGGGGGGAGAGGAAGGCGGCTACACCTTC
.	TRBV3-1/TRBV3-2	TRBJ1-1	.	CASSQSGNTEAFF	TGTGCCAGCAGCCAGTCAGGCAACACTGAAGCTTTCTTT
TRBD1	TRBV27	TRBJ1-6	.	CASSSPWTGGPFNSPLHF	TGTGCCAGCAGTTCCCCTTGGACAGGGGGGCCCTTTAATTCACCCCTCCACTTT
.	TRBV4-1	TRBJ1-1	few	CASSQVPGIATEAFF	TGCGCCAGCAGCCAAGTGCCGGGAATCGCCACTGAAGCTTTCTTT
.	TRBV18	TRBJ2-2	.	CAASPYFSGNTGELFF	TGTGCGGCCTCACCATATTTTTCGGGGAACACCGGGGAGCTGTTTTTT
TRBD2	TRBV9	TRBJ2-7	.	CASSAGGGAAYEQYF	TGTGCCAGCAGCGCGGGAGGAGGGGCTGCCTACGAGCAGTACTTC
.	TRBV3-1/TRBV3-2	TRBJ2-3	.	CASSRRTALSTDTQYF	TGTGCCAGCAGCCGAAGGACAGCCTTGAGCACAGATACGCAGTATTTT
TRBD2	TRBV18	TRBJ2-7	.	CASSPMGLAGDSEQYF	TGTGCCAGCTCACCCATGGGACTAGCGGGGGATAGCGAGCAGTACTTC
TRBD1	TRBV28	TRBJ2-7	once	CASSLYRGAPYEQYF	TGTGCCAGCAGTCTATACAGGGGGGCTCCCTACGAGCAGTACTTC
.	TRBV30	TRBJ2-7	.	CAWSVSREQYF	TGTGCCTGGAGTGTTTCGAGGGAGCAGTACTTC
.	TRBV4-3	TRBJ1-2	.	CASSQDGQGRGYTF	TGCGCCAGCAGCCAAGACGGGCAGGGTAGGGGCTACACCTTC
.	TRBV4-1	TRBJ2-7	.	CASRPLLRSYEQYF	TGCGCCAGCAGACCCCTATTACGGTCCTACGAGCAGTACTTC
TRBD2	TRBV5-1	TRBJ2-3	.	CASSLAASGDLTDTQYF	TGCGCCAGCAGCTTGGCGGCTAGCGGGGACCTCACAGATACGCAGTATTTT
TRBD2	TRBV4-1	TRBJ2-7	.	CASSQGTSGFSYEQYF	TGCGCCAGCAGCCAGGGGACTAGCGGGTTCTCCTACGAGCAGTACTTC
TRBD2	TRBV30	TRBJ2-1	.	CAWRAWTSGDHNEQFF	TGTGCCTGGAGGGCCTGGACTAGCGGAGATCACAATGAGCAGTTCTTC